This T cell receptor beta chain was profiled in a study of T cells in Graves' hyperthyroidism and ophthalmopathy. Study observations and caveats: Median prediction lead before ophthalmopathy onset was around seven months with the model. Separating ophthalmopathy from stable hyperthyroidism was achieved by a 13 V-J model.

From RNA transcripts, TCR beta CDR3 regions were amplified. When the TCR CDR3 underwent first-round RT-PCR, the HTBI primer set was used. TCRdb reprocessed the multiplex PCR reads via MiXCR and lists one record per CDR3 protein. The sample records hundreds of thousands of distinct CDR3 sequences, over 11% being singletons. Orbital computed tomography, thyroid ultrasound, serum thyroxine and TRAb, and clinical symptoms together informed the diagnoses. This clonotype was picked up a small number of times. Its antigen is as yet unknown. This CDR3 is built from 14 residues. The germline V and J ends were trimmed by 5 bases and 6 bases, with 15 bases remaining between them. Germline-derived CDR1 and CDR2 are SGHTA and FQGTGA.

The receptor was isolated from a young woman with Graves' hyperthyroidism that later progressed to Graves' ophthalmopathy. Sequencing was done on a sample of blood. The V gene is TRBV7-3, the J gene TRBJ2-3; a weak D match, TRBD1 (5 bases). CDR3 residues: CASSTFGQGDTQYF. CDR3 DNA: TGTGCCAGCAGCACCTTCGGACAAGGGGATACGCAGTATTTT.